This TCR beta chain stems from a study of monozygotic twins with inflammatory bowel disease (dated by TCRdb to between 2017 and 2020). Looking at the study overall: A total of approximately 28 monozygotic twin pairs were included in the full study, comprising nine German pairs (four IBD-concordant, five IBD-discordant) and 19 IBD-discordant Danish pairs. Within discordant pairs, disease-associated traits were sought mainly by comparing IBD patients with their genetically identical healthy co-twins. Each individual had, on average, about 151 000 unique TCRalpha sequences and 181 000 unique TCRbeta sequences available for analysis. The paper as a whole reports these results and caveats: No single strong signal or clonotype linked to IBD turned up in the results, so the idea that one exists was not supported. Compared with healthy twins, IBD patients had fewer clonotypes in common with other individuals, a difference most pronounced in patients showing signs of disease activity. Distinction between different T cell subtypes could not be achieved in the analysis. Measured by the inverse Simpson index, TCRbeta repertoire diversity was lower in IBD patients than in their healthy co-twins. No difference in repertoire similarity was observed between concordant and discordant twins, possibly owing to limited statistical power. Because patients were on differing immunosuppressive treatments, the repertoires may have picked up extra background noise and inter-individual variability.

Counted from cysteine to phenylalanine, this CDR3 has 14 amino acids. DNA was not recorded. From the germline V gene, CDR1 is SGHRS and CDR2 is YFSETQ. As regards this clonotype: What antigen it recognizes has not been identified.

The library was prepared using 5' RACE. For each TCR library, around 3,800 ng of total RNA was used. For each sample, cDNA synthesis with SMARTScribe reverse transcriptase was split into eight separate reactions. Unique molecular identifiers containing a 6-nucleotide sample barcode were introduced through template switching during cDNA synthesis. Amplification of TCRalpha and TCRbeta cDNA involved two nested PCRs of about 15 and 9 cycles, and each PCR was followed by bead purification. Before amplification, cDNA was treated with uracil DNA-glycosylase and purified using the QIAquick PCR purification kit. In the second PCR, Illumina TruSeq-compatible adapters and sample-specific barcodes were added. TapeStation and Qubit were used to check library quality and concentration, and 4.5 to 5 ng of each library was pooled. Sequencing of pooled libraries was carried out on an Illumina HiSeq2500 single-index Rapid Run using 2 x 100 bp reads and custom sequencing primers. In the authors' own workflow: MiGEC version 1.2.6 was used for UMI-based consensus assembly to correct PCR and sequencing errors. V(D)J alignment, clonotype assembly and CDR3 extraction were performed with MiXCR version 2.1.1. Normalisation of gene usage, clonotype sharing and MAIT/NKT TCR abundance was achieved by analysing the top 1000, 10 000 and 20 000 clonotypes per sample. Diversity was computed as the inverse Simpson index with the vegan R package after downsampling to 27 000 UMIs. Paired Mann-Whitney U tests on discordant twin pairs were used, with Benjamini-Hochberg multiple-testing correction. TCRdb reanalyzed the reads, keeping one entry per CDR3 protein sequence and omitting DNA. TCRdb's processing, not the authors' own work, is the source of the V and J calls. The table of this sample itemizes some 200,000 distinct CDR3 sequences. Jointly, the top ten make up less than 2% of the sample.

From each donor, an approximately 2.5 ml peripheral blood sample was collected into PAXgene tubes and stored at -80 degrees C. Without any T cell sorting, total RNA was extracted from whole blood using the PAXgene blood miRNA kit on an automated QIAcube. Peripheral blood from monozygotic twin pairs concordant or discordant for inflammatory bowel disease was subjected to deep TCRalpha and TCRbeta repertoire profiling with unique molecular barcoding. For every twin pair, smoking habits were documented, and each individual was categorised as a current, former or never smoker. The TCR comes from a human donor with ulcerative colitis or Crohn's disease, or a healthy co-twin of an affected twin (not recorded which). The rearranged segments are TRBV5-1 and TRBJ2-5. The source material was blood. The CDR3 region reads CASSKEHTQETQYF.